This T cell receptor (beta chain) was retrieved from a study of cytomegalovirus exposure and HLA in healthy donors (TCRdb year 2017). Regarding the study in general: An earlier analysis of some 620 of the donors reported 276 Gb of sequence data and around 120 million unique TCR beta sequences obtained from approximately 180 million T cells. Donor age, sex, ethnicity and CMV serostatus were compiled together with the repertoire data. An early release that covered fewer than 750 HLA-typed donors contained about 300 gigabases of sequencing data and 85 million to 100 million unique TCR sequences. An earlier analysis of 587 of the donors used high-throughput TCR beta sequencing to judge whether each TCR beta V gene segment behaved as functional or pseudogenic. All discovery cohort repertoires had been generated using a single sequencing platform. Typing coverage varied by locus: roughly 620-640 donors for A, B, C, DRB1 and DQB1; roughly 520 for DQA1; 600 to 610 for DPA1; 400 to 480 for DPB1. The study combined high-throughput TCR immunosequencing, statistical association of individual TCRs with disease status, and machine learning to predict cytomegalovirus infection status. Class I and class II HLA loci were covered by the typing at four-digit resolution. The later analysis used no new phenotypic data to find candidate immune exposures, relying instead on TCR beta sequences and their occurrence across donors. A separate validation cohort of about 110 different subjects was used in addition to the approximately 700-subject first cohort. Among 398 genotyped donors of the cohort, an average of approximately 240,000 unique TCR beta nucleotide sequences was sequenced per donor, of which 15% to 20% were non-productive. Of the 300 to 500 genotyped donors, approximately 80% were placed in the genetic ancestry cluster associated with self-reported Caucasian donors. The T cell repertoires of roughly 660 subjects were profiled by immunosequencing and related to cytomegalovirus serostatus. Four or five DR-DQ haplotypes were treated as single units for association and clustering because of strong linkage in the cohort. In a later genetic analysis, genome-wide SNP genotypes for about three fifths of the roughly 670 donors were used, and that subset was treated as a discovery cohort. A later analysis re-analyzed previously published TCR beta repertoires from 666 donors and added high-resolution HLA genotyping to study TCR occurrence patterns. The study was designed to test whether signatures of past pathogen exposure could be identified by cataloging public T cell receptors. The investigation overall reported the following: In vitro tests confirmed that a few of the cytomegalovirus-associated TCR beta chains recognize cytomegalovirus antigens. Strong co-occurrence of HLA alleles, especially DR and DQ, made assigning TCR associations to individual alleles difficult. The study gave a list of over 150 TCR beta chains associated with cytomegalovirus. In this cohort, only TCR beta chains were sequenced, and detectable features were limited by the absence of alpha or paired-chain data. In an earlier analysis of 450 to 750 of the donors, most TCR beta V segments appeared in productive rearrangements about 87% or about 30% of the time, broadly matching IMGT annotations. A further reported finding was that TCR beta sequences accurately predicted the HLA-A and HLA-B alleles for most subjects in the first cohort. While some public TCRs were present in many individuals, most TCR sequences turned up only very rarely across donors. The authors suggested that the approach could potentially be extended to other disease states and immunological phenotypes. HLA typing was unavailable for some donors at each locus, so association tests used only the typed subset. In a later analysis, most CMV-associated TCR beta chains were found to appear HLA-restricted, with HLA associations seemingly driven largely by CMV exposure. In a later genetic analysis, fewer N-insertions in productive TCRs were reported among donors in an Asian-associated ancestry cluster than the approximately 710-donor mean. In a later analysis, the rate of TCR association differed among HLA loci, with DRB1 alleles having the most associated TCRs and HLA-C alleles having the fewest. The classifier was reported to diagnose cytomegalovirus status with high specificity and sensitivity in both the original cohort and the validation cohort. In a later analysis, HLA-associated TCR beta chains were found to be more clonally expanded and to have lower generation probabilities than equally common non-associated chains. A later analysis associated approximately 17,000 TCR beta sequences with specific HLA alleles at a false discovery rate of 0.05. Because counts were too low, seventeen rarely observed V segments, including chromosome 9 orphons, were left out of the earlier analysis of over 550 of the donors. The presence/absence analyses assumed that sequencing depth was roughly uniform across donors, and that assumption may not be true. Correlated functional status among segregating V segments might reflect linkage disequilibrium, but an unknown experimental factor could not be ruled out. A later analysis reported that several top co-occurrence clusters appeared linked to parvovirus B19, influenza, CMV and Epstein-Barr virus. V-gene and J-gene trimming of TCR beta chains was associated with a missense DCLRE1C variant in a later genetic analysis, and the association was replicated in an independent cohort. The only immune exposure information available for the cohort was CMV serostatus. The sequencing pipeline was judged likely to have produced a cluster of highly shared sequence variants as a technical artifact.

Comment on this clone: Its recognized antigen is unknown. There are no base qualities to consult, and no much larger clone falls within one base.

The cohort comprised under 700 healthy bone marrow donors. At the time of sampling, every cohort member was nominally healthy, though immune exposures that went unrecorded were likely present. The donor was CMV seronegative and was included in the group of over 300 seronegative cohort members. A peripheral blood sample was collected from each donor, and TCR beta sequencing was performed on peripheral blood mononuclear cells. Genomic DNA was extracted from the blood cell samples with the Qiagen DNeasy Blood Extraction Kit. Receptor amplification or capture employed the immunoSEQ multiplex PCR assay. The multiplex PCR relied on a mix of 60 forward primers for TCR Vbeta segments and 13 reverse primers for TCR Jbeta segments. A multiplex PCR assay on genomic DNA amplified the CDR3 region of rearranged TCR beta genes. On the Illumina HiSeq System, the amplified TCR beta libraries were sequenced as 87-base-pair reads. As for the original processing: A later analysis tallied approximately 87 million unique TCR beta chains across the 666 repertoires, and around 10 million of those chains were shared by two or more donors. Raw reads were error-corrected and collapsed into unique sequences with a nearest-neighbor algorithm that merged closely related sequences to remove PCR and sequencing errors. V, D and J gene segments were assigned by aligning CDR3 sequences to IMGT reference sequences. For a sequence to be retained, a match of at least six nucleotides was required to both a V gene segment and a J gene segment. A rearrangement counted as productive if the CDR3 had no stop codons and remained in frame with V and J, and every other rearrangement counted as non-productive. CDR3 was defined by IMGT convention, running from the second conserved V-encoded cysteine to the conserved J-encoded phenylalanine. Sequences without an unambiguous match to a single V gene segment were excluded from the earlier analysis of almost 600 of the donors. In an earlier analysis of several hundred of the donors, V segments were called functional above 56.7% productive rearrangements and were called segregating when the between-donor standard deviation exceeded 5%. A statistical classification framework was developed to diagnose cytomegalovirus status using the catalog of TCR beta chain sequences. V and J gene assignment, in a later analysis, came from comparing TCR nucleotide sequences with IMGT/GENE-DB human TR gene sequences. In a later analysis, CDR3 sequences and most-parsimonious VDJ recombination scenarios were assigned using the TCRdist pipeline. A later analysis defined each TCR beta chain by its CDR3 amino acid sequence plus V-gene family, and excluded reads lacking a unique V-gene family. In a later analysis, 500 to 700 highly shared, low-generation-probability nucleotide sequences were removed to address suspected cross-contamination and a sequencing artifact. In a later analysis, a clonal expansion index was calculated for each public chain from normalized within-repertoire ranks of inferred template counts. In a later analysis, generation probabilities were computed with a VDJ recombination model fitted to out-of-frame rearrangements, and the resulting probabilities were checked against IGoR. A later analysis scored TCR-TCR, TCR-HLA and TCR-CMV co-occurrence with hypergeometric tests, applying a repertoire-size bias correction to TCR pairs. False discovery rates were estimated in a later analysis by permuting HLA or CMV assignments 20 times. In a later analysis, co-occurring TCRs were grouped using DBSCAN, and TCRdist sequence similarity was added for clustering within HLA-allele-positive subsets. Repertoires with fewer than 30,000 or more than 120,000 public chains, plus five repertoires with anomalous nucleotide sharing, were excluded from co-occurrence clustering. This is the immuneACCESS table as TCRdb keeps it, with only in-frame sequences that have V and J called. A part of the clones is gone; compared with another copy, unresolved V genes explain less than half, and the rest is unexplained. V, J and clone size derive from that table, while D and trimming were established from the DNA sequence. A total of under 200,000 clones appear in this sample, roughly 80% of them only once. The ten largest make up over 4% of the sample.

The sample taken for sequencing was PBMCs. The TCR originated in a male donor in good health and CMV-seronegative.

DNA sequence: TGCGCCAGCAGCTTGTGGGGGACTGGGGGGGATTCACCCCTCCACTTT. It translates to CASSLWGTGGDSPLHF. The chain was built from TRBV5-1 and TRBJ1-6, with a tentative D gene TRBD1 over 5 matching bases. In the germline V gene, CDR1 corresponds to SGHRS and CDR2 to YFSETQ. The CDR3 holds 16 amino acids from the cysteine to the phenylalanine. The only DNA kept is the CDR3, 48 bases in frame from the first base. The germline ends are 16 bases apart after V is trimmed by 1 base and J by 8 bases.